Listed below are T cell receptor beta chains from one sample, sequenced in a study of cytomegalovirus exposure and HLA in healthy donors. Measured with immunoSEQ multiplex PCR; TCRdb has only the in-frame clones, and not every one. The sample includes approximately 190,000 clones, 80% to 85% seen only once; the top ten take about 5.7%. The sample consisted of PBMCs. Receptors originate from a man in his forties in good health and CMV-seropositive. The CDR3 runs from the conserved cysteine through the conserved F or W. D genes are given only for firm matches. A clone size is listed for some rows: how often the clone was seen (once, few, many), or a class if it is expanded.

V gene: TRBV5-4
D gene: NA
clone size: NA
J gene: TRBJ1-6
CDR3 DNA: TGTGCCAGCAGCGAATACAGAGCTTCTTTATATCCACCCCTCCACTTT
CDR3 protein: CASSEYRASLYPPLHF

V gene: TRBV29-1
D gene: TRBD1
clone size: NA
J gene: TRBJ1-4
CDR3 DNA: TGCAGCGCCAGGGTGGGACAGGGAGAAAAACTGTTTTTT
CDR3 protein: CSARVGQGEKLFF

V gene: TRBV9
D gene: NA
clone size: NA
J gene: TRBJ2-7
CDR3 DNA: TGTGCCAGCAGTCCCCTAGGAGGGACCCTCGACGAGCAGTACTTC
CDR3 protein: CASSPLGGTLDEQYF

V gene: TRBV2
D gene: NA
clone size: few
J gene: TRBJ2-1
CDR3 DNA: TGTGCCAGCAGCGCCTTCCGGGGAGGAAGGGCCGGGGATGAGCAGTTCTTC
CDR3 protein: CASSAFRGGRAGDEQFF

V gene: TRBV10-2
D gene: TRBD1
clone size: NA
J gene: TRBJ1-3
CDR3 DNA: TGCGCCAGCAGCCCACAGGGGTTCGCTGGAAACACCATATATTTT
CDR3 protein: CASSPQGFAGNTIYF

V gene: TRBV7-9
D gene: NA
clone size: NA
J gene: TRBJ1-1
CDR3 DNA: TGTGCCAGCAGCTTAGTTCAGAACACTGAAGCTTTCTTT
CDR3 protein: CASSLVQNTEAFF

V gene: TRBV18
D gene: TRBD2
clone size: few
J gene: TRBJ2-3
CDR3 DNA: TGTGCCAGCTCACCAAAAGTCGCGGGGGTAAAAGATACGCAGTATTTT
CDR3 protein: CASSPKVAGVKDTQYF

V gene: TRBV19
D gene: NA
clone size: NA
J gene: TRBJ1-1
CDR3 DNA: TGTGCCAGTAAGGGACTGGAGAACACTGAAGCTTTCTTT
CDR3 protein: CASKGLENTEAFF

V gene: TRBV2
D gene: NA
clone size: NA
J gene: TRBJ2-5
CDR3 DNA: TGTGCCAGCAGTGTGGGCAGGGGTGGAGGAGAGACCCAGTACTTC
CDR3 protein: CASSVGRGGGETQYF

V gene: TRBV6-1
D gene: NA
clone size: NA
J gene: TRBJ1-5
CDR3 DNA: NA
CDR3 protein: CASSEVGRGNGHF

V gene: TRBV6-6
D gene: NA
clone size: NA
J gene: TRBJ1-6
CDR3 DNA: TGTGCCAGCATGGAGAGGTATAATTCACCCCTCCACTTT
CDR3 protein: CASMERYNSPLHF

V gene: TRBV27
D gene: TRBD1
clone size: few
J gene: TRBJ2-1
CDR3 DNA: TGTGCCAGCAGACAGGGGACCTACAATGAGCAGTTCTTC
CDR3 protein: CASRQGTYNEQFF

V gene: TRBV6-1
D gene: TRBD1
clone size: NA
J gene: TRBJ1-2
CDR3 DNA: TGTGCCAGCAGTGAGGCCTACAGGGGGTATGGCTACACCTTC
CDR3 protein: CASSEAYRGYGYTF

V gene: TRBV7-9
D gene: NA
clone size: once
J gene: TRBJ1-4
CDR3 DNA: TGTGCCAGCAGCTTAGAAGGGAGAAAACTGTTTTTT
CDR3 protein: CASSLEGRKLFF

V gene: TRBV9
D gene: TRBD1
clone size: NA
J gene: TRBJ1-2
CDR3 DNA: TGTGCCAGCAGCATGGGACAGGGGGCATTTGGCTACACCTTC
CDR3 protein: CASSMGQGAFGYTF

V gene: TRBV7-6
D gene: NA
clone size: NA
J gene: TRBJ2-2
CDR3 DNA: TGTGCCAGCAGCTTATTGGCGCAGGGAAACACCGGGGAGCTGTTTTTT
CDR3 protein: CASSLLAQGNTGELFF

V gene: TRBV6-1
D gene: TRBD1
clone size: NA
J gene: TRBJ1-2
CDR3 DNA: TGTGCCAGCAGTGGGGGGGGACAGGGGATCTATGGCTACACCTTC
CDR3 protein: CASSGGGQGIYGYTF

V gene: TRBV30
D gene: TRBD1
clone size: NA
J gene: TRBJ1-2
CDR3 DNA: TGTGCCTGGGTACTGGACAGGAACTATGGCTACACCTTC
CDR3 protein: CAWVLDRNYGYTF

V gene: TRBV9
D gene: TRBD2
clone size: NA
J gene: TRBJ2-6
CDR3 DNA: TGTGCCAGCAGCGTAGGGACTAGTACCGGGGCCAACGTCCTGACTTTC
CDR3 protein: CASSVGTSTGANVLTF

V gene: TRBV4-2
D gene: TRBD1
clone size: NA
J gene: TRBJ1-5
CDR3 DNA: TGTGCCAGCAGCCAAGTTGTAGGGGGCGGCGGGGATCAGCCCCAGCATTTT
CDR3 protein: CASSQVVGGGGDQPQHF

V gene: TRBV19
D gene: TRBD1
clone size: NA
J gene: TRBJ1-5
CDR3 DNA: TGTGCCAGTAGTGTGACAGGGAGCAATCAGCCCCAGCATTTT
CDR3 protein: CASSVTGSNQPQHF

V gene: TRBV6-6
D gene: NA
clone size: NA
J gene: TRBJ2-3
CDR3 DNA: TGTGCCAGCCATCAGGGGCCATTCAGCACAGATACGCAGTATTTT
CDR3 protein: CASHQGPFSTDTQYF

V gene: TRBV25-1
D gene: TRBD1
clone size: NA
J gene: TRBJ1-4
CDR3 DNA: TGTGCCAGCGCCGGGGCCCCGGGTACAGGGGGTTGGGAAAAACTGTTTTTT
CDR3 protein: CASAGAPGTGGWEKLFF

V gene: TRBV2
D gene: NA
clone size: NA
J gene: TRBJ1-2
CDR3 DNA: TGTGCCAGCGGGGCCCAGGGTGGATTGGGTGCGGAGGGCTACACCTTC
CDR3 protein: CASGAQGGLGAEGYTF

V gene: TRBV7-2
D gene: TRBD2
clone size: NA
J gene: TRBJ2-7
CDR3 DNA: TGTGCCAGCAGCCCGAGCGGGGGCCAATTATCCTACGAGCAGTACTTC
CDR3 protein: CASSPSGGQLSYEQYF

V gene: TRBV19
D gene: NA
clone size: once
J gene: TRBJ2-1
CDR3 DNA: TGTGCCAGTAGCCCGGTCGTGGGGCAGTACAATGAGCAGTTCTTC
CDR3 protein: CASSPVVGQYNEQFF

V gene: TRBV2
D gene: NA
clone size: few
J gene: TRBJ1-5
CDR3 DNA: TGTGCCAGCAGCACAGGGTTGGGCAATCAGCCCCAGCATTTT
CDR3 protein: CASSTGLGNQPQHF

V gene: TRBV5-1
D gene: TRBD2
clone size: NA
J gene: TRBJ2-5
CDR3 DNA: TGCGCCAGCAGCCCCGGGACTAGCGGGGGGCAAGAGACCCAGTACTTC
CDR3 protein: CASSPGTSGGQETQYF

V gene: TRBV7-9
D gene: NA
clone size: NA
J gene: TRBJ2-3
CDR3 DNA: TGTGCCAGCAGCTTACCTACAGATACGCAGTATTTT
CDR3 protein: CASSLPTDTQYF

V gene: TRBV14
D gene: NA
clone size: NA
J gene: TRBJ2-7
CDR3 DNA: TGTGCCAGCAGCTCTAGCGTGGGGGAGCAGTACTTC
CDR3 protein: CASSSSVGEQYF

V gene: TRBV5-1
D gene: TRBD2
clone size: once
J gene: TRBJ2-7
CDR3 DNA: TGCGCCAGCAGCAATCGGGGGGGGAACTACGAGCAGTACTTC
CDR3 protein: CASSNRGGNYEQYF

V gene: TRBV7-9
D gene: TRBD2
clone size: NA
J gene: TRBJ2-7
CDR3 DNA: TGTGCGAGCGGTCTAGCGGTTTCCTACGAGCAGTACTTC
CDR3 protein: CASGLAVSYEQYF

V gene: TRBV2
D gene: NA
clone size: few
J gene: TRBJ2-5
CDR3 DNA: TGTGCCAGCAGTAGGAGGACGGACCTGGGAGAGACCCAGTACTTC
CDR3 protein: CASSRRTDLGETQYF

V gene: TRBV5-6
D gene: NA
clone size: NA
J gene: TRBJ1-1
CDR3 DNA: TGTGCCAGCAGCATCAACAGGGATGCCGCTTTCTTT
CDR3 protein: CASSINRDAAFF

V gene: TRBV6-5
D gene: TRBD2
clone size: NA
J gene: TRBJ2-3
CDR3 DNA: TGTGCCAGCAGTTCACTAGCGGGGGGCCTTACAGATACGCAGTATTTT
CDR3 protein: CASSSLAGGLTDTQYF

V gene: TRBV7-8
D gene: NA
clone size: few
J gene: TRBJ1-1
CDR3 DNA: TGTGCCAGCAGCTTCGGAGAGACGAACACTGAAGCTTTCTTT
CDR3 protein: CASSFGETNTEAFF

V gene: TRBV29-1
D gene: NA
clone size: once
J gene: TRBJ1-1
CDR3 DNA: TGCAGCGTTGATTGGGCAGGGAAGAACACTGAAGCTTTCTTT
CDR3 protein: CSVDWAGKNTEAFF

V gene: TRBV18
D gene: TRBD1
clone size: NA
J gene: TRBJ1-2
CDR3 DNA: TGTGCCAGCTCCCCAGAAGGGGGACAGAACTATGGCTACACCTTC
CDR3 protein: CASSPEGGQNYGYTF

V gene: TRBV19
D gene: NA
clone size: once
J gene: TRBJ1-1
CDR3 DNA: TGTGCCAGTAGCTTAGGGGGACCGCCTTCTGAAGCTTTCTTT
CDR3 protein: CASSLGGPPSEAFF

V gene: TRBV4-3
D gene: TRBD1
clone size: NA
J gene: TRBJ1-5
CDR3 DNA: TGCGCCAGCAGCCAAGATAGACAGGGAATCAATCAGCCCCAGCATTTT
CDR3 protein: CASSQDRQGINQPQHF

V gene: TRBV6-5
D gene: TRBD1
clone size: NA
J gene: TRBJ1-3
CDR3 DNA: TGTGCCAGCAGTTACGAACAGGGGAGGGGAAACACCATATATTTT
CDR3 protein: CASSYEQGRGNTIYF

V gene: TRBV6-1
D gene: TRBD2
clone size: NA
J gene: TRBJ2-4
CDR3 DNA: TGTGCCAGCAGTGAATCTATAGCGGGGGGGCGAAACATTCAGTACTTC
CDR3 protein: CASSESIAGGRNIQYF

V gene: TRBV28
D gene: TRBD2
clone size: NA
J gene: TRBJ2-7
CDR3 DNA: TGTGCCAGCAGTTCTATCAACCTAGCGGAAAGGATTTACGAGCAGTACTTC
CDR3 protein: CASSSINLAERIYEQYF

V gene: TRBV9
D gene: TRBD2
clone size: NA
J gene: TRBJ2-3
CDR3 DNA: TGTGCCAGCAGCGTAGTCCTAGCGGGGGGGGCAGATACGCAGTATTTT
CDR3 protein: CASSVVLAGGADTQYF

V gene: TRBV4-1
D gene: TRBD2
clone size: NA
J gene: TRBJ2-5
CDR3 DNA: TGCGCCAGCAGCCAACGAGCTAGCGGGGGGGCAATTGAGACCCAGTACTTC
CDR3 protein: CASSQRASGGAIETQYF

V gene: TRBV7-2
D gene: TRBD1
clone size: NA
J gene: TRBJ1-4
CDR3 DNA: TGTGCCAGCAGCGCACGACGGGGGACAGGAGAAACTAATGAAAAACTGTTTTTT
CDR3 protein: CASSARRGTGETNEKLFF

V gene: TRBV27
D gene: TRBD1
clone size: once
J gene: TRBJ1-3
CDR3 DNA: TGTGCCAGCAGTTTAACCAGGGGGCTGGGAAACACCATATATTTT
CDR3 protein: CASSLTRGLGNTIYF

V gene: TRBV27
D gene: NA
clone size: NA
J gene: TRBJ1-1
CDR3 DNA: TGTGCCAGCAGTTTTTGGCAGAACACTGAAGCTTTCTTT
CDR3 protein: CASSFWQNTEAFF

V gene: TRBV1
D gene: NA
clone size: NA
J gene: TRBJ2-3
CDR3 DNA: TGCACCAGCACCTCAACTACGGGGGGGGTCACAGATACGCAGTATTTT
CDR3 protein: CTSTSTTGGVTDTQYF

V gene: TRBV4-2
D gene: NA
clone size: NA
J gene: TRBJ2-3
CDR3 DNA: TGTGCCAGCAGCCAAGATCCCCAAGCCACAGATACGCAGTATTTT
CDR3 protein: CASSQDPQATDTQYF

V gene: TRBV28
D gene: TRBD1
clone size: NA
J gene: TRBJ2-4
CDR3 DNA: TGTGCCAGCAGTTGGACAGGGGGCAGGAACATTCAGTACTTC
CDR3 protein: CASSWTGGRNIQYF